A single sample is the source of the 18 T cell receptor beta chains below, sequenced in a study of CD8 T cells in ankylosing spondylitis. Each CDR3 protein gets one entry after TCRdb re-called the 5' RACE reads with MiXCR. The table records approximately 260,000 distinct CDR3 sequences, around 7.8% of them present only once. Sequenced sample: blood, either unsorted or a sorted T cell fraction (not recorded which). The source is a male donor with ankylosing spondylitis or in good health (not recorded which).

Concerning this clonotype itself: This may stem from a read error, because a much larger clone lies one nucleotide away. This chain links TRBV27 with TRBJ2-5, with 8 bases matching TRBD1. Germline-derived CDR1 and CDR2 are MNHEY and SMNVEV (reference sequence). V lost 7 bases to trimming and J lost 5 bases; unmatched junction nucleotides: 9. The CDR3 runs to 14 residues. CDR3 nucleotides: TGTGCCAGCAAGGCGTCAGGGGGCTTCGAGACCCAGTACTTC. This gives the protein CASKASGGFETQYF.

The table lists this clonotype with many counts. The chain is built from TRBV30 and TRBJ2-3, with 8 nucleotides matching TRBD1. The germline CDR1 and CDR2 sequences are GTSNPN and SVGIG (reference sequence). The trim removed 2 bases at V and 0 bases at J, leaving 1 base unmatched. The CDR3 consists of 14 residues. The CDR3 reads CAWSSGGSTDTQYF. The DNA of the CDR3 is TGTGCCTGGAGTTCAGGGGGCAGCACAGATACGCAGTATTTT.

The chain carries TRBV12-3 or TRBV12-4 and TRBJ2-7, with TRBD2 as a possible D gene (6 bases). CDR3 size: 14 residues. The ends were cut back, 1 base at V and 7 bases at J, with 14 bases in the middle. As DNA, the CDR3 is TGTGCCAGCAGTTTAGGGGAGGCCCCTAAAGAGCAGTACTTC. Translating it yields CASSLGEAPKEQYF.

This sequence joins TRBV7-9 and TRBJ2-3, with a tentative D call TRBD1 (5 bases). The CDR3 is made up of 16 amino acids. The germline gives CDR1 SEHNR, CDR2 FQNEAQ (reference sequence). V lost 5 bases and J lost 2, with 17 bases in between. In DNA form, the CDR3 reads TGTGCCAGCAGCCCCCAAGGGGCGGATATCACAGATACGCAGTATTTT. Its translation is CASSPQGADITDTQYF.

This clonotype was found many times. This chain links TRBV5-8 with TRBJ1-2; D may be TRBD1 (5 bases). The CDR3 covers 13 residues. V shed 2 bases and J shed 12 bases, with 17 bases lying between them. Germline V gene sequence: CDR1 SGHTS, CDR2 YDEGEE. This chain's CDR3 is CASSLEGAERNTF. The CDR3 bases are TGTGCCAGCAGCTTAGAAGGGGCGGAAAGGAACACCTTC.

The chain is built from TRBV5-1 and TRBJ2-5, with TRBD2 matching 7 bases. The CDR3 spans 13 residues. Germline CDR1 reads SGHRS; CDR2 reads YFSETQ. Trimming at V came to 6 bases and at J to 4 bases, leaving 6 bases not matched to a gene. The CDR3 sequence is CASTRGDRETQYF. Written as DNA, the CDR3 is TGCGCCAGCACCCGGGGGGATCGAGAGACCCAGTACTTC.

In its sample, this clonotype was seen a few times. CDR3 in amino acids: CASSLGQGGVLEQYF. The CDR3 DNA reads TGTGCCAGCAGCCTGGGACAGGGGGGGGTCCTCGAGCAGTACTTC. The V call is TRBV5-5, the J call TRBJ2-7, with 11 bases fitting TRBD1. Germline CDR1 is SGHKS and CDR2 is YYEKEE (reference sequence). The CDR3 runs 15 residues. The V gene end was trimmed by 4 bases and the J gene end by 6 bases; junction bases not matched to a gene: 9.

V usage is TRBV7-8 and J usage is TRBJ2-7, with 9 bases lining up with TRBD2. Germline V gene lookup returns CDR1 SGHVS and CDR2 FQNEAQ. This CDR3 comprises 16 residues. The J segment lost 4 bases and the V segment lost 5 bases, leaving 12 bases of the junction unmatched. The DNA for the CDR3 is TGTGCCAGCAGCCCCTTCGCCCCTAGCGGGATTTACGAGCAGTACTTC. Translation: CASSPFAPSGIYEQYF.

There are many counts of this clonotype. The rearrangement links TRBV19 to TRBJ2-2; 10 bases agree with TRBD2. Germline loops: CDR1 LNHDA, CDR2 SQIVND (reference sequence). Germline trimming cut 6 bases from V and 7 bases from J; bases unmatched to any gene: 8. This CDR3 has 15 amino acids. In DNA form, the CDR3 reads TGTGCCAGTAGCACCGGGACTAGCGAGGTCGGGGAGCTGTTTTTT. It specifies CASSTGTSEVGELFF.

This clonotype was picked up many times. V gene TRBV6-2 or TRBV6-3 combines with J gene TRBJ1-1; D call uncertain. CDR1 MNHEY and CDR2 SVGEGT come from the germline V gene. The ends were cut back, 6 bases at V and 0 bases at J, with 8 bases in the middle. The length of the CDR3 is 13 residues. The CDR3 DNA reads as TGTGCCAGCAGGGGTATAATGAACACTGAAGCTTTCTTT. As protein: CASRGIMNTEAFF.

This clonotype occurred many times. The V and J genes are TRBV12-3 or TRBV12-4 and TRBJ1-5; maybe TRBD1 (5 bases). The CDR3 covers 15 residues. V was shortened by 3 bases and J by 2 bases, with 11 bases between the two germline ends. CDR3 sequence (DNA): TGTGCCAGCAGTTTTGCAGGGAGTGGCAATCAGCCCCAGCATTTT. It translates to CASSFAGSGNQPQHF.

This clonotype was observed many times. This chain connects TRBV20-1 to TRBJ2-1, with 9 bases identical to TRBD1. Trimming cost V 3 bases and J 0 bases; bases outside gene matches: 12. The germline V gene has CDR1 DFQATT and CDR2 SNEGSKA (reference sequence). This CDR3 has 18 residues. The CDR3 protein is CSASPGQGFRGSYNEQFF. The CDR3 DNA reads as TGCAGTGCTAGCCCGGGACAGGGCTTCCGGGGCTCCTACAATGAGCAGTTCTTC.

The CDR3 is CASSFGVENTEAFF. DNA for the CDR3: TGCGCCAGCAGCTTCGGGGTAGAGAACACTGAAGCTTTCTTT. V gene TRBV5-1 combines with J gene TRBJ1-1; no reliable D call. Germline CDR1 SGHRS, CDR2 YFSETQ. The CDR3 is made up of 14 amino acids. Trimming pared 2 bases from V and 1 base from J, leaving 9 bases between.

The sample holds many counts of this clonotype. A read error may account for a junction end that differs from germline. CDR3 protein: CASSLAGGSTDTQYF. CDR3 bases: TGCGCCAGCAGCCTAGCGGGGGGTTCCACAGATACGCAGTATTTT. The chain recombines TRBV7-9 with TRBJ2-3, with TRBD2 identical over 11 bases. Germline V gene data show CDR1 as SEHNR and CDR2 as FQNEAQ (reference sequence). The CDR3 consists of 15 residues. The full variable domain, in which reference TRBV7-9 and TRBJ2-3 provide the parts outside the CDR3, is DTGVSQNPRHKITKRGQNVTFRCDPISEHNRLYWYRQTLGQGPEFLTYFQNEAQLEKSRLLSDRFSAERPKGSFSTLEIQRTEQGDSAMYLCASSLAGGSTDTQYFGPGTRLTVL.

CDR3: CASSAAGAKETQYF. CDR3 DNA sequence: TGTGCCAGCAGTGCGGCGGGGGCCAAAGAGACCCAGTACTTC. The chain employs TRBV6-2 or TRBV6-3 and TRBJ2-5, with D possibly matching TRBD2 (7 bases). CDR3 length equals 14 residues. CDR1 is MNHEY and CDR2 is SVGEGT in the germline V gene. V lost 5 bases, J lost 3 bases, and 13 bases lay in between.

This clonotype was detected ten times or more. The chain carries TRBV9 and TRBJ2-3; a weak D match, TRBD2 (6 bases). Germline V gene lookup returns CDR1 SGDLS and CDR2 YYNGEE. The CDR3 spans 16 residues. V was pared by 3 bases and J by 5 bases, with 19 bases between. DNA for the CDR3: TGTGCCAGCAGCGGGTCAGTGGCGGGGACGCGAGATACGCAGTATTTT. Encoded protein: CASSGSVAGTRDTQYF.

In its sample, this clonotype was seen many times. The rearrangement uses TRBV5-1 and TRBJ1-3; TRBD1 agrees at 12 bases. The CDR3 extends over 14 amino acids. J lost 7 bases, V lost 4 bases, and 3 bases had no gene match. Per the germline V gene, CDR1 is SGHRS and CDR2 is YFSETQ. As DNA, the CDR3 is TGCGCCAGCAGCCCGGGACAGGGGGCGAACACCATATATTTT. Translation: CASSPGQGANTIYF.

In its sample, this clonotype was seen a few times. The V and J genes are TRBV7-3 and TRBJ1-1, with D maybe TRBD1 (6 bases). Trimming pared 3 bases from V and 8 bases from J, leaving 13 bases between. The CDR3 is 13 amino acids. Per germline, CDR1 SGHTA and CDR2 FQGTGA. In DNA form, the CDR3 reads TGTGCCAGCAGCTTTCCAGGGGCCGGAGAAGCTTTCTTT. Translated: CASSFPGAGEAFF.